One sample yielded the 23 T cell receptor beta chains listed below, sequenced in a study of shared clonotypes between healthy human individuals (TCRdb year 2020). Libraries were prepared through the immunoSEQ multiplex PCR assay. TCRdb took this table from immuneACCESS and kept in-frame rearrangements with V and J called. Such tables lack part of the clones; where checked against another copy, unresolved V genes explain under half of the gap, and the rest is unexplained. For this sample the table gives 2 million to 3 million clones, of which approximately 94% were detected only once. The ten most abundant clones make up about 0.34% of the sample. Sequencing was carried out using naive CD4+ T cells from PBMCs. What this sample's cell subset or site label stands for: CD45RA+ positively selected. The origin of the receptors is a man between 18 and 29 years old in good health. Some clones in this sample may be carry-over from other donors' samples.

The rearrangement uses TRBV4-1 and TRBJ1-2; D is perhaps TRBD1 (6 bases). Germline CDR1 is MGHRA and CDR2 is YSYEKL. The CDR3 extends over 15 amino acids. Trimming shortened V by 5 bases and J by 5 bases, and 18 bases separated the two germline ends. The CDR3, as DNA: TGCGCCAGCAGCACATTGGACAGTACTTTATATGGCTACACCTTC. It translates to CASSTLDSTLYGYTF.

CDR3 bases: TGTGCCAGCAGCCAAGACTGGACGAAGCCACCCCTCCACTTT. Its translation is CASSQDWTKPPLHF. V gene TRBV4-2 combines with J gene TRBJ1-6; unclear D gene. The germline V and J ends were trimmed by 0 bases and 11 bases, with 11 bases remaining between them. The CDR3 covers 14 residues. Per the germline V gene, CDR1 is LGHNA and CDR2 is YNFKEQ.

The chain carries TRBV7-3 and TRBJ2-5; D not resolved. The germline V and J ends were trimmed by 2 bases and 5 bases, with 6 bases remaining between them. Germline values: CDR1 SGHTA, CDR2 FQGTGA. The CDR3 totals 12 residues. DNA for the CDR3: TGTGCCAGCAGCTTACCGGAGGAGACCCAGTACTTC. This translates into CASSLPEETQYF.

The chain combines TRBV5-4 with TRBJ2-3, with 14 bases that match TRBD2. The CDR3 spans 19 residues. Losses at the gene ends were 4 bases for V and 0 bases for J; bases not matched to a gene: 10. Germline-derived CDR1 and CDR2 are SGHNT and YYREEE (reference sequence). CDR3 in amino acids: CASSRGTSGRRASTDTQYF. The CDR3 bases are TGTGCCAGCAGCCGGGGGACTAGCGGGAGACGAGCTAGCACAGATACGCAGTATTTT.

This rearrangement joins TRBV6-6 to TRBJ2-1, with 11 bases matching TRBD2. This CDR3 has 14 residues. Trimming cost V 9 bases and J 0 bases; bases outside gene matches: 1. Per germline, CDR1 MNHNY and CDR2 SVGAGI (reference sequence). CDR3 in DNA: TGTGCCAGTAGCGGGAGGGTCTCCTACAATGAGCAGTTCTTC. This translates into CASSGRVSYNEQFF.

This chain's CDR3 is CASSKGQRHYSNQPQHF. The CDR3, as DNA: TGTGCCAGCAGCAAAGGACAGAGACACTATAGCAATCAGCCCCAGCATTTT. The chain has TRBV21-1 and TRBJ1-5; TRBD1, the table's D call, was not compared with the DNA. TRBV21-1 is listed as a pseudogene. The CDR3 runs 17 residues.

The chain combines TRBV11-2 with TRBJ2-3, with 10 positions matching TRBD1. With 3 bases clipped from V and 1 base from J, the junction kept 1 base outside the gene matches. The CDR3 consists of 15 residues. Germline V gives CDR1 SGHAT, CDR2 FQNNGV. CDR3 DNA: TGTGCCAGCAGCTTTGGGACAGGGGGCACAGATACGCAGTATTTT. Amino acid sequence: CASSFGTGGTDTQYF.

The chain employs TRBV5-6 and TRBJ1-6; weak D call: TRBD1 (5 bases). Trimming took off 4 bases at V and 4 bases at J, with 15 bases between the two ends. The CDR3 extends over 16 amino acids. The germline gives CDR1 SGHDT, CDR2 YYEEEE. This CDR3 is CASSGNGAAYNSPLHF. CDR3 DNA: TGTGCCAGCAGCGGCAACGGGGCCGCATATAATTCACCCCTCCACTTT.

The rearrangement uses TRBV10-3 and TRBJ2-1; 7 nucleotides match TRBD2. Unmatched junction bases numbered 9, after V lost 8 bases and J lost 5 bases. The germline CDR1 and CDR2 sequences are ENHRY and SYGVKD. This CDR3 has 14 amino acids. The CDR3 DNA reads as TGTGCCATCGGTCCCAGCGGGATTAACAATGAGCAGTTCTTC. Its protein is CAIGPSGINNEQFF.

Turning to this clone: Other DNA sequences from this sample encode an identical CDR3 as well. The genes are TRBV5-1 and TRBJ2-6, with D possibly matching TRBD2 (5 bases). CDR1 SGHRS and CDR2 YFSETQ come from the germline V gene. CDR3 size: 15 residues. V lost 2 bases and J 0 bases, leaving 6 bases between the germline ends. CDR3 DNA sequence: TGCGCCAGCAGCTTTGGGAGCTCTGGGGCCAACGTCCTGACTTTC. Translation gives CASSFGSSGANVLTF.

The chain combines TRBV30 with TRBJ2-1, with 8 bases lining up with TRBD2. The CDR3 totals 16 residues. After removal of 2 bases from V and 3 bases from J, the junction contained 9 bases not matched to a gene. Germline loops: CDR1 GTSNPN, CDR2 SVGIG (reference sequence). The DNA of the CDR3 is TGTGCCTGGAGTTGGGGGGCGGGAGGCTACTACAATGAGCAGTTCTTC. As protein: CAWSWGAGGYYNEQFF.

A single count supports this clone. The CDR3 DNA reads as TGCGCCAGCAGCTTTCCCCTTGGCGACACAGATACGCAGTATTTT. Amino acids: CASSFPLGDTDTQYF. The chain recombines TRBV5-1 with TRBJ2-3; no clear D gene. The CDR3 contains 15 residues. Looked up from germline, CDR1 is SGHRS and CDR2 is YFSETQ. The V end was cut by 2 bases, the J end by 2 bases, with 12 bases between.

V is TRBV7-8 and J is TRBJ1-1, with D possibly being TRBD1 (5 bases). V shed 2 bases and J shed 0 bases, with 10 bases lying between them. Per the germline V gene, CDR1 is SGHVS and CDR2 is FQNEAQ. The CDR3 has 15 amino acids. The CDR3 spells CASSLTQGLNTEAFF. The CDR3 nucleotides are TGTGCCAGCAGCTTAACCCAGGGTTTGAACACTGAAGCTTTCTTT.

The chain uses TRBV6-5 and TRBJ2-7; perhaps TRBD2 as D (5 bases). V lost 0 bases and J 3 bases, leaving 12 bases between the germline ends. Germline V gene data show CDR1 as MNHEY and CDR2 as SVGAGI. The CDR3 extends over 15 amino acids. For the CDR3, the DNA is TGTGCCAGCAGTTACTCCGGGTCGGGGTTCTACGAGCAGTACTTC. Protein: CASSYSGSGFYEQYF.

V and J are TRBV11-2 and TRBJ2-1; tentative D call: TRBD2 (6 bases). The V end lost 4 bases, the J end lost 8 bases, and 21 bases lay between the germline ends. The CDR3 is 16 amino acids. Looked up from germline, CDR1 is SGHAT and CDR2 is FQNNGV. Here the CDR3 DNA reads TGTGCCAGCAGCTCAAGGGGAGGAGTTATGTCTTATGAGCAGTTCTTC. Translated: CASSSRGGVMSYEQFF.

Concerning this clone itself: Other DNA sequences in the sample encode the same CDR3. This rearrangement joins TRBV6-6 to TRBJ2-7, with 10 bases that match TRBD1. Germline CDR1 is MNHNY and CDR2 is SVGAGI (reference sequence). The V and J ends lost 2 bases and 4 bases, in that order; junction bases with no gene match: 2. The CDR3 is 14 residues long. The CDR3: CASSYPGQGYEQYF. As DNA, the CDR3 is TGTGCCAGCAGTTACCCGGGACAGGGGTACGAGCAGTACTTC.

This clone has just one count. V is TRBV5-1 and J is TRBJ2-7; D is possibly TRBD2 (6 bases). V was cut by 4 bases and J by 7 bases, with 12 bases left in between. The germline CDR1 and CDR2 sequences are SGHRS and YFSETQ. CDR3 length equals 12 residues. The CDR3 reads CASSPGGREQYF. CDR3 DNA: TGCGCCAGCAGCCCCGGAGGGCGGGAGCAGTACTTC.

The chain uses TRBV5-1 and TRBJ2-7, with 8 bases lining up with TRBD2. J gave up 5 bases and V 0 bases, and 10 bases lay outside the gene matches. There are 16 residues in the CDR3. CDR1 SGHRS and CDR2 YFSETQ come from the germline V gene. The CDR3 DNA is TGCGCCAGCAGCTTGGCCTTAGCGGGAATAGCCCACGAGCAGTACTTC. Translated: CASSLALAGIAHEQYF.

The chain uses TRBV7-6 and TRBJ2-5; TRBD2 aligns across 8 bases. V dropped 1 base and J dropped 4; count of bases not matched to a gene: 14. CDR3 length: 18 residues. The germline CDR1 and CDR2 sequences are SGHVS and FNYEAQ. The CDR3 DNA sequence: TGTGCCAGCAGCTTAGGGGGGAGTGGTAGCGGGATGGCAGAGACCCAGTACTTC. Its translation: CASSLGGSGSGMAETQYF.

The chain is built from TRBV7-6 and TRBJ2-1; D not resolved. V was pared by 5 bases and J by 8 bases, with 16 bases between. The CDR3 consists of 14 residues. Germline V gene lookup returns CDR1 SGHVS and CDR2 FNYEAQ. This CDR3 reads CASSRSYRAHEQFF. In DNA form, the CDR3 reads TGTGCCAGCAGCCGCTCTTACCGAGCCCATGAGCAGTTCTTC.

V is TRBV5-5 and J is TRBJ1-5; D gene ambiguous. V was clipped by 0 bases and J by 3 bases, with 4 bases between them. CDR3 length: 13 amino acids. Germline V gene sequence: CDR1 SGHKS, CDR2 YYEKEE (reference sequence). The DNA for the CDR3 is TGTGCCAGCAGCTTGGGGGCCAATCAGCCCCAGCATTTT. Protein product: CASSLGANQPQHF.

The chain employs TRBV5-8 and TRBJ2-1, with 10 bases aligning to TRBD2. CDR3 size: 18 residues. CDR1 is SGHTS, CDR2 YDEGEE, per germline. Trimming at V came to 6 bases and at J to 2 bases, leaving 14 bases not matched to a gene. The CDR3 DNA is TGTGCCAGCATTGAGGGGCTCGGTAGCGGGGGGACCTACAATGAGCAGTTCTTC. Its protein product is CASIEGLGSGGTYNEQFF.

The chain couples TRBV5-1 to TRBJ2-7, with a possible D match to TRBD2 (6 bases). Trimming pared 2 bases from V and 4 bases from J, leaving 19 bases between. This CDR3 contains 16 residues. Looked up from germline, CDR1 is SGHRS and CDR2 is YFSETQ. DNA of the CDR3: TGCGCCAGCAGCTTTTGGTGGAGCGGGTCGGGTTACGAGCAGTACTTC. Its translation is CASSFWWSGSGYEQYF.